This T cell receptor beta chain came from a study of shared clonotypes between healthy human individuals. Genomic DNA of each subset was evenly split across several immunoSEQ plates. Sequenced by immunoSEQ multiplex PCR; TCRdb stores in-frame clones only, minus some. The sample lists 1 million to 1.3 million clones, 75% to 85% seen once, with roughly 0.61% in the top ten. Points from the study as a whole: The sharing of 5% to 6.5% of naive CD4 clonotypes was seen across a handful of donors.

Remarks on this clone: Its antigen is unidentified.

CD4+ cells were split into CD45RA+ naive and CD45RA-negative memory subsets. This clonotype was sampled from a man aged 18-30 years in good health. Some clones in this sample may be carry-over from other donors' samples. The sequencing input was memory CD4+ T cells from PBMCs. Specified subset: CD45RA-negative fraction.

In DNA form, the CDR3 reads TGTGCCAGCAGTGACAACCGTGGTCCAGATACGCAGTATTTT. Residues: CASSDNRGPDTQYF. The J gene is TRBJ2-3, the V gene TRBV25-1; D gene ambiguous. This CDR3 contains 14 residues. The V end was cut by 3 bases, the J end by 4 bases, with 11 bases between. From germline, CDR1 is MGHDK and CDR2 SYGVNS.